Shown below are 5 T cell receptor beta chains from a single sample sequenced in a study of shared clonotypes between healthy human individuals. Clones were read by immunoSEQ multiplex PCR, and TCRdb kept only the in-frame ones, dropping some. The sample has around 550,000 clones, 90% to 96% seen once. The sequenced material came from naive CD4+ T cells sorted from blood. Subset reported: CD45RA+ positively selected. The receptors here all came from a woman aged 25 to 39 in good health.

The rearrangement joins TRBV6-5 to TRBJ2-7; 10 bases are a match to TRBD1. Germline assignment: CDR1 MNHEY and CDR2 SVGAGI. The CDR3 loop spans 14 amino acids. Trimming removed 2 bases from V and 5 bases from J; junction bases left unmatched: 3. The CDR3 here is CASSYDRGRNEQYF. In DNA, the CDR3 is TGTGCCAGCAGTTACGACAGGGGGCGAAACGAGCAGTACTTC.

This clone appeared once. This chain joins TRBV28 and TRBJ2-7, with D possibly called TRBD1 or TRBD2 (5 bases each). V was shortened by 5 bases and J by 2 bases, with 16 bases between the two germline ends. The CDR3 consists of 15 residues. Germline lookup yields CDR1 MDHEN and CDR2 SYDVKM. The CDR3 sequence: CASSRYGTQPYEQYF. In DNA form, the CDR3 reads TGTGCCAGCAGTAGATACGGGACGCAGCCCTACGAGCAGTACTTC.

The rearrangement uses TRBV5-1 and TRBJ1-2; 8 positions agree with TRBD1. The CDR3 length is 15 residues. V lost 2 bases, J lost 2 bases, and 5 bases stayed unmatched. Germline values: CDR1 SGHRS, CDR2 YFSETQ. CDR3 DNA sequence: TGCGCCAGCAGCTTAGAATGGACAGGGAACTATGGCTACACCTTC. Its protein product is CASSLEWTGNYGYTF. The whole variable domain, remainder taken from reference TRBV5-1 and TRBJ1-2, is KAGVTQTPRYLIKTRGQQVTLSCSPISGHRSVSWYQQTPGQGLQFLFEYFSETQRNKGNFPGRFSGRQFSNSRSEMNVSTLELGDSALYLCASSLEWTGNYGYTFGSGTRLTVV.

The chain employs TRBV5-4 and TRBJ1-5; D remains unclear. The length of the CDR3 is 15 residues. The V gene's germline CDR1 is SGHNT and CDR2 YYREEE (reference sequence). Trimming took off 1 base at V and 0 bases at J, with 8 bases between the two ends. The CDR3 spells CASSLMGNSNQPQHF. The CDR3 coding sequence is TGTGCCAGCAGCTTGATGGGGAATAGCAATCAGCCCCAGCATTTT.

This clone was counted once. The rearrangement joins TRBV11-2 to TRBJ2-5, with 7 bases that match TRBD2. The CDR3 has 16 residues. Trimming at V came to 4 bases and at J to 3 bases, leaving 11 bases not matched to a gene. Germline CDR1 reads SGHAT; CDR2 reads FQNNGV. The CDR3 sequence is CASSYPLGLAEETQYF. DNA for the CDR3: TGTGCCAGCAGCTACCCCCTGGGGCTAGCGGAAGAGACCCAGTACTTC.